The T cell receptor (beta chain) under discussion was sequenced for a study of blood T cell repertoires in COVID-19. Background on the study: Sample material is recorded as cDNA or gDNA derived from T cells, B-cell-depleted T cells, or PBMCs.

The table lists this clone with a few counts. The repertoire was sequenced with immunoSEQ multiplex PCR; TCRdb's copy has only in-frame clones and lacks some. The data contain some 99,000 clones, 80% of them singletons. This receptor was taken from a human donor in a cohort sampled during active or convalescent COVID-19. Sequencing input: peripheral blood.

The CDR3 bases are TGTGCCAGCAGCCAGACTAGCGGGAGCTACGAGCAGTACTTC. Translating it yields CASSQTSGSYEQYF. The chain employs TRBV5-5 and TRBJ2-7; 12 nucleotides match TRBD2. Germline V CDR1 and CDR2: SGHKS, YYEKEE (reference sequence). V lost 4 bases, J lost 3 bases, and 2 bases stayed unmatched. This CDR3 is 14 amino acids long.